These 5 T cell receptor beta chains share one sample of origin, sequenced in a study of shared clonotypes between healthy human individuals. Sequencing used immunoSEQ multiplex PCR; TCRdb keeps in-frame clones, though not all of them. The sample lists over a million clones, around 78% seen once, with under 0.65% in the top ten. Sequencing was performed on memory CD4+ T cells from PBMCs. Subset in this sample: CD45RA-negative fraction. The receptors were gathered from a man in his late teens or twenties in good health. Some clones in this sample may be carry-over from other donors' samples.

The rearrangement links TRBV14 to TRBJ2-2; perhaps TRBD1 as D (6 bases). The germline V gene encodes CDR1 SGHDN and CDR2 FVKESK. There are 16 residues in the CDR3. V was pared by 0 bases and J by 5 bases, with 13 bases between. In nucleotides, the CDR3 is TGTGCCAGCAGCCAAGATTGGGGGACACTTACCGGGGAGCTGTTTTTT. As protein: CASSQDWGTLTGELFF.

The chain carries TRBV4-3 and TRBJ2-7, with no clear D. Germline V gives CDR1 LGHNA, CDR2 YSLEER. This CDR3 is built from 14 residues. V was clipped by 4 bases and J by 6 bases, with 16 bases between them. The CDR3 region has the DNA TGCGCCAGCAGCCGGATTTACGCAGCGCCCGAGCAGTACTTC. Translating gives CASSRIYAAPEQYF.

This chain links TRBV4-1 with TRBJ1-1; a possible D gene is TRBD1 (6 bases). V was trimmed by 0 bases and J by 4 bases, leaving 15 bases between them. Germline loops: CDR1 MGHRA, CDR2 YSYEKL. The CDR3 length is 16 residues. The CDR3 DNA reads TGCGCCAGCAGCCAAGATCCCGCAGGGGCAGGCACTGAAGCTTTCTTT. It is translated as CASSQDPAGAGTEAFF.

In DNA, the CDR3 is TGTGCCAGCAGCCAACACAGGGGGGAGCCCGGCTACGAGCAGTACTTC. Translated: CASSQHRGEPGYEQYF. The chain couples TRBV4-2 to TRBJ2-7; 8 nucleotides line up with TRBD1. CDR1 and CDR2 (germline): LGHNA, YNFKEQ. This CDR3 spans 16 amino acids. The J segment lost 3 bases and the V segment lost 2 bases, leaving 9 bases of the junction unmatched.

V usage is TRBV7-8 and J usage is TRBJ2-5; 8 positions match TRBD2. CDR3 length equals 17 residues. Germline assignment: CDR1 SGHVS and CDR2 FQNEAQ. After removal of 1 base from V and 4 bases from J, the junction contained 11 bases not matched to a gene. Written as DNA, the CDR3 is TGTGCCAGCAGCTTAGGTTTCGGGGGACTAGGGAGAGAGACCCAGTACTTC. Amino acid sequence: CASSLGFGGLGRETQYF.